The sequence of this T cell receptor beta chain was determined in a study of cytomegalovirus exposure and HLA in healthy donors (dated by TCRdb to 2015 to 2018). For the wider study: According to an earlier analysis of several hundred of the donors, about 190 million T cells yielded 90 million to 140 million unique TCR beta sequences and less than 300 Gb of sequence data. Both class I and class II loci were covered by HLA typing, at four-digit resolution. Because of strong linkage in the cohort, 5 or 6 DR-DQ haplotypes were treated as single units for association and clustering. A later genetic analysis took genome-wide SNP genotypes for about 65% of the roughly 670 donors and used that subset as a discovery cohort. To predict cytomegalovirus infection status, the study brought together high-throughput TCR immunosequencing, statistical association of individual TCRs with disease status, and machine learning. All discovery cohort repertoires had been generated on a single sequencing platform. Among the approximately 400 genotyped donors, around 81% belonged to the genetic ancestry cluster associated with self-reported Caucasian donors. In an earlier analysis of over 550 of the donors, high-throughput TCR beta sequencing was used to judge whether each TCR beta V gene segment behaved as functional or pseudogenic. A separate validation cohort of 100 to 150 different subjects was used in addition to the roughly 700-subject first cohort. The study aimed to test whether signatures of past pathogen exposure could be identified by cataloging public T cell receptors. Alongside the repertoire data, information on donor age, sex, ethnicity and CMV serostatus was compiled. An early release covering some 640 HLA-typed donors comprised about 300 gigabases of sequencing data and around 85 million unique TCR sequences. The later analysis used no new phenotypic data to find candidate immune exposures, relying instead on TCR beta sequences and their occurrence across donors. Typing coverage varied by locus: about 620-640 donors for A, B, C, DRB1 and DQB1; more than 500 for DQA1; some 610 for DPA1; fewer than 480 for DPB1. The T cell repertoires of several hundred subjects were profiled by immunosequencing and related to cytomegalovirus serostatus. Among roughly 400 genotyped donors of the cohort, an average of about 240,000 unique TCR beta nucleotide sequences were sequenced per donor, roughly 18% of them non-productive. A later analysis re-analyzed previously published TCR beta repertoires from hundreds of donors and added high-resolution HLA genotyping to study TCR occurrence patterns. Findings and caveats that apply to the study as a whole: A later analysis reported that several top co-occurrence clusters appeared linked to parvovirus B19, influenza, CMV and Epstein-Barr virus. A cluster of highly shared sequence variants was judged likely to represent a technical artifact of the sequencing pipeline. In a later analysis, the rate of TCR association differed among HLA loci, with DRB1 alleles having the most associated TCRs and HLA-C alleles having the fewest. When HLA alleles, especially DR and DQ, strongly co-occurred, attributing TCR associations to individual alleles was difficult. Cytomegalovirus status was reported to be diagnosed by the classifier with high specificity and sensitivity in both the original and validation cohorts. For the cohort, immune exposure information was limited to CMV serostatus. In the study, 150 to 200 TCR beta chains were listed as associated with cytomegalovirus. In a later genetic analysis, a missense DCLRE1C variant was associated with V-gene and J-gene trimming of TCR beta chains, and the association was replicated in an independent cohort. A later genetic analysis reported fewer N-insertions in productive TCRs among donors in an Asian-associated ancestry cluster than the roughly 650-donor mean. In a later analysis, some 17,000 TCR beta sequences were associated with specific HLA alleles at a false discovery rate of 0.05. Sequencing depth was assumed to be roughly uniform across donors in the presence/absence analyses, though that assumption may not hold. Compared with equally common non-associated chains, HLA-associated TCR beta chains in a later analysis were more clonally expanded and had lower generation probabilities. Some IMGT-functional V segments, including TRBV6-2 and TRBV6-3, could not be told apart with the 87-base-pair reads, so those segments were excluded. Most CMV-associated TCR beta chains appeared to be HLA-restricted in a later analysis, and the HLA associations seemed to be driven largely by CMV exposure. Only TCR beta chains were sequenced in this cohort, and the absence of alpha or paired-chain data limited detectable features. Because counts were too low, about 15 rarely observed V segments, including chromosome 9 orphons, were left out of the earlier analysis of a few hundred of the donors. Because HLA typing was unavailable for some donors at each locus, only the typed subset was used in association tests. Linkage disequilibrium might explain the correlated functional status among segregating V segments, but an unknown experimental factor could not be ruled out. A further reported finding was that TCR beta sequences accurately predicted the HLA-A and HLA-B alleles for most subjects in the first cohort. Three of the identified cytomegalovirus-associated TCR beta chains were confirmed in vitro to be specific for cytomegalovirus antigens. While some public TCRs were present in many individuals, most TCR sequences turned up only very rarely across donors. In an earlier analysis of some 540 of the donors, most TCR beta V segments appeared in productive rearrangements about 90% or about 30% of the time, broadly matching IMGT annotations. The authors suggested that the approach could potentially be generalized to other disease states and immunological phenotypes.

Libraries were prepared through the immunoSEQ multiplex PCR assay. For the multiplex PCR, a mixture combining 60 forward primers for TCR Vbeta segments and 13 reverse primers for TCR Jbeta segments was used. Amplification of the CDR3 region of rearranged TCR beta genes was performed with a multiplex PCR assay on genomic DNA. On the Illumina HiSeq System, the amplified TCR beta libraries were sequenced as 87-base-pair reads. Concerning the study's data processing: Across the 666 repertoires, a later analysis counted approximately 75 million unique TCR beta chains, approximately 12 million of which were shared by at least two donors. A nearest-neighbor algorithm error-corrected the raw reads and collapsed the reads into unique sequences, merging closely related sequences to remove PCR and sequencing errors. V, D and J gene segments were assigned by aligning CDR3 sequences to IMGT reference sequences. For a sequence to be retained, a match of at least six nucleotides was required to both a V gene segment and a J gene segment. A rearrangement counted as productive if the CDR3 had no stop codons and remained in frame with V and J, and every other rearrangement counted as non-productive. CDR3 was defined by IMGT convention, running from the second conserved V-encoded cysteine to the conserved J-encoded phenylalanine. The earlier analysis of roughly 590 of the donors excluded any sequence lacking an unambiguous match to a single V gene segment. In an earlier analysis of 587 of the donors, V segments were called functional above 56.7% productive rearrangements and were called segregating when the between-donor standard deviation exceeded 5%. To diagnose cytomegalovirus status from the catalog of TCR beta chain sequences, a statistical classification framework was built. A later analysis assigned V and J genes by comparing TCR nucleotide sequences with IMGT/GENE-DB human TR gene sequences. In a later analysis, CDR3 sequences and most-parsimonious VDJ recombination scenarios were assigned using the TCRdist pipeline. In a later analysis, every TCR beta chain was defined by the combination of its CDR3 amino acid sequence and its V-gene family, and reads without a unique V-gene family were dropped. As a way to deal with suspected cross-contamination and a sequencing artifact, a later analysis dropped roughly 600 nucleotide sequences that were highly shared and had low generation probability. A later analysis calculated a clonal expansion index for each public chain from normalized within-repertoire ranks of inferred template counts. In a later analysis, generation probabilities were computed with a VDJ recombination model fitted to out-of-frame rearrangements, and the resulting probabilities were checked against IGoR. In a later analysis, hypergeometric tests were used to score TCR-TCR, TCR-HLA and TCR-CMV co-occurrence, with a repertoire-size bias correction applied to TCR pairs. In a later analysis, false discovery rates were estimated by permuting HLA or CMV assignments 20 times. A later analysis grouped co-occurring TCRs with DBSCAN, adding TCRdist sequence similarity when clustering within HLA-allele-positive subsets. Repertoires with fewer than 30,000 or more than 120,000 public chains, plus five repertoires with anomalous nucleotide sharing, were excluded from co-occurrence clustering. The clones in this table, taken by TCRdb from immuneACCESS, are in-frame only. Not every clone is retained; where verified, under half of the shortfall comes from an unresolved V gene, and the cause of the rest is unknown. V, J and clone size are those of that table, while D and trimming were read from the DNA. The sample's table covers about 32,000 clones. Around 5% of the sample goes to the ten largest clones.

The cohort consisted of 666 healthy bone marrow donors. Cohort members were all nominally healthy when sampled, although unrecorded immune exposures were likely present. The donor tested CMV seronegative, placing the donor among the 300 to 400 seronegative members of the cohort. Each donor provided a peripheral blood sample, and peripheral blood mononuclear cells were used for TCR beta sequencing. Genomic DNA extraction from the blood cell samples was performed with the Qiagen DNeasy Blood Extraction Kit. About this clone: This receptor's antigen is unknown.

The junction carries 19 bases between V and J, which are trimmed by 5 bases and 1 base respectively. The germline V gene gives CDR1 as SGHVS and CDR2 as FQNEAQ. CDR3 length: 17 amino acids, cysteine to phenylalanine. Here the CDR3 DNA is all that survives: 51 bases in frame from base 1. The clonotype originates from a female donor in good health and CMV-seronegative. The sequence joins TRBV7-8 to TRBJ2-3, with a weak D call of TRBD1 (5 bases match). The sample taken for sequencing was PBMCs. This receptor carries the CDR3 CASSQYPGQGGTDTQYF. The DNA sequence reads TGTGCCAGCAGCCAATATCCAGGACAAGGGGGCACAGATACGCAGTATTTT.